A single sample is the source of the 27 T cell receptor beta chains below, sequenced in a study of cytomegalovirus exposure and HLA in healthy donors. The PCR employed 60 Vbeta primers together with 13 Jbeta primers. Only in-frame clones appear in the TCRdb table, and some are missing; sequencing was by immunoSEQ multiplex PCR. The sample consists of roughly 140,000 clones, 75% of them appearing once. Material for sequencing was PBMCs. These receptors originate from a man younger than 35 in good health and CMV-seronegative.

The genes are TRBV4-1 and TRBJ2-7, with TRBD2 matching 12 bases. This CDR3 has 16 residues. CDR1 MGHRA and CDR2 YSYEKL come from the germline V gene. Trimming removed 4 bases from V and 5 bases from J; junction bases left unmatched: 9. The CDR3 DNA follows: TGCGCCAGCAGCCGGCTAGCGGGGGGGGCCCGACACGAGCAGTACTTC. It codes for CASSRLAGGARHEQYF.

This clone appeared a single time. The chain combines TRBV6-6 with TRBJ2-3; 9 bases fit TRBD1. From germline, CDR1 is MNHNY and CDR2 SVGAGI (reference sequence). The ends lost 0 bases at V and 7 bases at J; junction bases unmatched: 8. The CDR3 consists of 16 residues. This CDR3 is CASSYSTGTGWNTQYF. CDR3 sequence (DNA): TGTGCCAGCAGTTACTCAACCGGGACAGGGTGGAATACGCAGTATTTT.

This clone was picked up a small number of times. This chain links TRBV5-4 with TRBJ2-7; 8 bases align to TRBD1. This CDR3 comprises 14 residues. Germline V CDR1 and CDR2: SGHNT, YYREEE (reference sequence). J gave up 6 bases and V 4 bases, and 9 bases lay outside the gene matches. CDR3 nucleotide sequence: TGTGCCAGCAGCACCCCGACAGGGGTTGGCGAGCAGTACTTC. It specifies CASSTPTGVGEQYF. Complete variable domain (other parts from reference TRBV5-4 and TRBJ2-7): ETGVTQSPTHLIKTRGQQVTLRCSSQSGHNTVSWYQQALGQGPQFIFQYYREEENGRGNFPPRFSGLQFPNYSSELNVNALELDDSALYLCASSTPTGVGEQYFGPGTRLTVT.

The rearrangement joins TRBV28 to TRBJ2-2; weak D call: TRBD2 (5 bases). V lost 1 base and J lost 5, with 8 bases in between. Germline lookup yields CDR1 MDHEN and CDR2 SYDVKM. This CDR3 region has 14 residues. CDR3 DNA: TGTGCCAGCAGTTTATCAGGACTTACCGGGGAGCTGTTTTTT. Translated, it gives CASSLSGLTGELFF.

The V call is TRBV11-2, the J call TRBJ2-7; D perhaps matches TRBD2 (6 bases). Germline V gene lookup returns CDR1 SGHAT and CDR2 FQNNGV. Deletions cut 3 bases from V and 6 bases from J, with 12 bases between. CDR3 length: 13 residues. This CDR3 reads CASSFWRGREQYF. The CDR3 coding sequence is TGTGCCAGCAGCTTCTGGCGGGGCCGCGAGCAGTACTTC.

V gene TRBV28 combines with J gene TRBJ1-2; tentative D call: TRBD1 (6 bases). From germline, CDR1 is MDHEN and CDR2 SYDVKM. Trimming shortened V by 3 bases and J by 4 bases, and 15 bases separated the two germline ends. This CDR3 is built from 15 residues. The CDR3 loop reads CASSFRGRGFYGYTF. CDR3 nucleotides: TGTGCCAGCAGTTTTCGGGGAAGGGGGTTCTATGGCTACACCTTC.

This chain links TRBV19 with TRBJ2-2; D is uncertain. Germline CDR1 LNHDA, CDR2 SQIVND (reference sequence). The CDR3 contains 12 residues. V was clipped by 6 bases and J by 3 bases, with 5 bases between them. The CDR3 coding sequence is TGTGCCAGTAGACGGGACACCGGGGAGCTGTTTTTT. The encoded protein is CASRRDTGELFF.

The chain recombines TRBV4-3 with TRBJ1-1, with TRBD1 matching over 11 bases. CDR3 length: 17 amino acids. Trimming at V came to 3 bases and at J to 4 bases, leaving 10 bases not matched to a gene. Germline assignment: CDR1 LGHNA and CDR2 YSLEER. CDR3 DNA: TGCGCCAGCAGCCAGGACGGACAGGGGGCGTTTGTCACTGAAGCTTTCTTT. Amino acids: CASSQDGQGAFVTEAFF.

The V and J genes are TRBV4-1 and TRBJ2-5, with TRBD2 matching over 12 bases. V gave up 4 bases and J gave up 2 bases; unmatched junction bases: 14. Germline V gene lookup returns CDR1 MGHRA and CDR2 YSYEKL. This CDR3 spans 19 amino acids. CDR3 in DNA: TGCGCCAGCAGCCCGGGTCCCGGGACTAGCGGGTCGGATCAAGAGACCCAGTACTTC. Its protein product is CASSPGPGTSGSDQETQYF.

The chain uses TRBV9 and TRBJ2-1; 7 nucleotides match TRBD2. Germline CDR1 reads SGDLS; CDR2 reads YYNGEE. V dropped 5 bases and J dropped 4; count of bases not matched to a gene: 6. The CDR3 is 14 residues long. This CDR3 is CASSSGFSYNEQFF. The CDR3 region has the DNA TGTGCCAGCAGTAGCGGGTTCTCGTACAATGAGCAGTTCTTC.

The chain recombines TRBV5-1 with TRBJ2-2; D not certain. V lost 0 bases to trimming and J lost 13 bases, with 16 bases between them. The CDR3 runs to 14 residues. Germline V gene data show CDR1 as SGHRS and CDR2 as YFSETQ. The CDR3 loop reads CASSLAGAYRVLFF. In DNA, the CDR3 is TGCGCCAGCAGCTTGGCCGGAGCTTATCGAGTGCTGTTTTTT.

The chain is built from TRBV4-3 and TRBJ2-3, with 7 bases lining up with TRBD2. CDR3 length: 15 residues. Germline V gene lookup returns CDR1 LGHNA and CDR2 YSLEER. V shed 1 base, J shed 5 bases, and the junction held 6 bases outside the gene matches. CDR3 sequence: CASSQVPAGQDTQYF. The CDR3, as DNA: TGCGCCAGCAGCCAAGTCCCAGCGGGGCAAGATACGCAGTATTTT.

This clone showed up just a few times. The V gene is TRBV19, the J gene TRBJ2-3; weak D call: TRBD2 (6 bases). V lost 0 bases and J lost 3, with 13 bases in between. The CDR3 totals 16 residues. Germline CDR1 is LNHDA and CDR2 is SQIVND (reference sequence). CDR3 protein: CASSIEYGSGTDTQYF. In DNA form, the CDR3 reads TGTGCCAGTAGTATAGAGTACGGGAGTGGGACAGATACGCAGTATTTT.

The chain's CDR3 is CAAGGQVPYEQYF. The CDR3 nucleotides are TGTGCCGCAGGTGGACAGGTTCCGTACGAGCAGTACTTC. The chain uses TRBV28 and TRBJ2-7; 7 positions match TRBD1. CDR3 size: 13 residues. Trimming cost V 11 bases and J 4 bases; bases outside gene matches: 11. The germline CDR1 and CDR2 sequences are MDHEN and SYDVKM.

This clone occurred a few times. This chain links TRBV5-1 with TRBJ2-1; 12 bases line up with TRBD2. The CDR3 runs to 15 residues. J was trimmed by 9 bases and V by 0 bases; bases with no gene match: 4. Germline V gene lookup returns CDR1 SGHRS and CDR2 YFSETQ. The CDR3 nucleotides are TGCGCCAGCAGCTTGGGACTAGCGGGAGTCCTTGAGCAGTTCTTC. It is translated as CASSLGLAGVLEQFF.

This rearrangement joins TRBV27 to TRBJ1-1; D is unresolved. V lost 6 bases to trimming and J lost 8 bases, with 16 bases between them. Germline V gives CDR1 MNHEY, CDR2 SMNVEV (reference sequence). This CDR3 contains 13 residues. The CDR3 nucleotides read TGTGCCAGCAGCCCCCGCGGGCCGGAAGAAGCTTTCTTT. This translates into CASSPRGPEEAFF.

This chain links TRBV5-4 with TRBJ2-2; 8 bases line up with TRBD2. This CDR3 spans 16 amino acids. The germline V gene encodes CDR1 SGHNT and CDR2 YYREEE (reference sequence). The J segment lost 4 bases and the V segment lost 9 bases, leaving 14 bases of the junction unmatched. The CDR3 region has the DNA TGTGCCACCCAGCTGTCACTAGCGGCTTCCACCGGGGAGCTGTTTTTT. Residues: CATQLSLAASTGELFF.

The chain couples TRBV19 to TRBJ2-7; 10 positions match TRBD1. CDR3 size: 15 residues. Per the germline V gene, CDR1 is LNHDA and CDR2 is SQIVND (reference sequence). The V segment lost 5 bases and the J segment 5 bases; nucleotides outside the gene matches: 9. Here the CDR3 reads CASSARTGGDHEQYF. CDR3 nucleotides: TGTGCCAGTAGTGCCAGGACAGGGGGTGATCACGAGCAGTACTTC.

The J gene is TRBJ1-2, the V gene TRBV19; D is ambiguous. Trimming stripped 3 bases from V and 4 bases from J, with 15 bases between. Germline V gene data show CDR1 as LNHDA and CDR2 as SQIVND (reference sequence). The length of the CDR3 is 15 residues. The CDR3 reads CASSMVQTLGYGYTF. The CDR3 nucleotides are TGTGCCAGTAGTATGGTGCAAACCCTAGGCTATGGCTACACCTTC.

The rearrangement joins TRBV25-1 to TRBJ2-7; 9 bases are shared with TRBD1. This CDR3 is built from 14 residues. The V segment lost 5 bases and the J segment 3 bases; nucleotides outside the gene matches: 5. Per the germline V gene, CDR1 is MGHDK and CDR2 is SYGVNS. CDR3: CASSQTGGNYEQYF. CDR3 in DNA: TGTGCCAGCAGTCAGACAGGGGGAAACTACGAGCAGTACTTC.

The chain has TRBV29-1 and TRBJ2-3; TRBD1 matches 9 bases. The germline V gene encodes CDR1 SQVTM and CDR2 ANQGSEA. This CDR3 comprises 13 residues. J gave up 5 bases and V 5 bases, and 5 bases lay outside the gene matches. Here the CDR3 DNA reads TGCAGCGTTCGGGGGACAGGGAAAGATACGCAGTATTTT. This translates into CSVRGTGKDTQYF.

This clone is a singleton in its sample. The rearrangement uses TRBV19 and TRBJ1-2; 9 bases line up with TRBD1. From germline, CDR1 is LNHDA and CDR2 SQIVND (reference sequence). There are 14 residues in the CDR3. J was trimmed by 2 bases and V by 10 bases; bases with no gene match: 8. Here the CDR3 reads CATSPGTGNYGYTF. The CDR3 nucleotides read TGTGCCACCTCACCGGGGACAGGGAACTATGGCTACACCTTC.

Turning to this clone: Other DNA sequences in this specimen translate into the identical CDR3. The V call is TRBV5-1, the J call TRBJ2-7, with a possible D match to TRBD1 (5 bases). CDR1 and CDR2 (germline): SGHRS, YFSETQ. The CDR3 is 13 residues long. V lost 0 bases to trimming and J lost 1 base, with 5 bases between them. CDR3 nucleotide sequence: TGCGCCAGCAGCTTGGACAGGTCCTACGAGCAGTACTTC. Translation gives CASSLDRSYEQYF.

The genes are TRBV7-2 and TRBJ2-7; D unclear. There are 14 residues in the CDR3. CDR1 is SGHTA and CDR2 is FQGNSA in the germline V gene. V lost 3 bases, J lost 6 bases, and 15 bases lay in between. This CDR3 reads CASSFTELTPEQYF. The CDR3 DNA follows: TGTGCCAGCAGCTTTACGGAACTAACCCCCGAGCAGTACTTC. Full variable domain (remainder filled in from reference TRBV7-2 and TRBJ2-7): GAGVSQSPSNKVTEKGKDVELRCDPISGHTALYWYRQSLGQGLEFLIYFQGNSAPDKSGLPSDRFSAERTGGSVSTLTIQRTQQEDSAVYLCASSFTELTPEQYFGPGTRLTVT.

The chain employs TRBV10-3 and TRBJ2-7, with TRBD1 matching over 9 bases. Germline values: CDR1 ENHRY, CDR2 SYGVKD. Trimming took 11 bases from V and 2 from J; bases not matched to a gene: 7. CDR3 length equals 13 residues. CDR3 in DNA: TGTGCCGCCCGACAGGGGGGAGCCTACGAGCAGTACTTC. Its translation: CAARQGGAYEQYF.

The chain carries TRBV4-3 and TRBJ2-7; maybe TRBD1 (5 bases). Germline V gene sequence: CDR1 LGHNA, CDR2 YSLEER. This CDR3 comprises 14 residues. Trimming removed 5 bases at V and 4 bases at J, with 15 bases between. DNA of the CDR3: TGCGCCAGCAGCGCTTTCAGGGCGACTTACGAGCAGTACTTC. Protein: CASSAFRATYEQYF.

The chain carries TRBV6-1 and TRBJ2-3, with D possibly TRBD1 on 6 matching bases. The V and J ends lost 3 bases and 8 bases respectively, with 12 bases between them. The length of the CDR3 is 13 residues. CDR1 and CDR2 (germline): MNHNS, SASEGT. The CDR3 here is CASSDSGAGTQYF. In DNA form, the CDR3 reads TGTGCCAGCAGTGATTCAGGGGCTGGTACGCAGTATTTT.